These T cell receptor beta chains were read from a single sample in a study of blood T cell repertoires in COVID-19. Data came from immunoSEQ multiplex PCR; TCRdb stores just in-frame clones and leaves some out. The table includes about 120,000 clones, 60% to 85% detected once. The material sequenced was peripheral blood. These receptors came from an older man with acute or convalescent COVID-19. CDR3s include the opening cysteine and the closing phenylalanine or tryptophan. A D gene is named only where the DNA matches it firmly. Clone size is shown for a subset of rows, as once, few, many or a class of expanded clone.

clone_size,d_call,j_call,v_call,cdr3_nt,cdr3_aa
NA,TRBD1,TRBJ1-3,TRBV9,TGTGCCAGCAGCCCTGGCAGGGACAGGGCTGGAAACACCATATATTTT,CASSPGRDRAGNTIYF
NA,NA,TRBJ1-4,TRBV2,TGTGCCAGCAGTGTCGAAGACGGGTATGAAAAACTGTTTTTT,CASSVEDGYEKLFF
NA,TRBD1,TRBJ2-3,TRBV18,TGTGCCAGCTCACTGGACAGGGGTGTCGATACGCAGTATTTT,CASSLDRGVDTQYF
NA,TRBD1,TRBJ2-5,TRBV7-3,TGTGCCAGCAGCCCGACAGGGGGACAGACCCAGTACTTC,CASSPTGGQTQYF
once,TRBD1,TRBJ1-2,TRBV9,TGTGCCAGCAGCGTAGATCCCGGACAGGTTGACGGCTACACCTTC,CASSVDPGQVDGYTF
NA,TRBD2,TRBJ2-2,TRBV7-7,TGTGCTAGCAGTCCGACTAGCGGTACCGGGGAGCTGTTTTTT,CASSPTSGTGELFF
NA,TRBD1,TRBJ1-6,TRBV10-3,TGTGCCATCAGTGCCAAACAGGGGGCGCAGGATAATTCACCCCTCCACTTT,CAISAKQGAQDNSPLHF
NA,NA,TRBJ2-7,TRBV12-3/TRBV12-4,TGTGCCAGCAGTTCGTTATACGAGCAGTACTTC,CASSSLYEQYF
once,NA,TRBJ1-4,TRBV5-8,TGTGCCAGCAGCCTGGACAGCCGTTCAGAAAAACTGTTTTTT,CASSLDSRSEKLFF
few,TRBD2,TRBJ2-3,TRBV29-1,TGCAGCGTTGGGACTAGCCAGTATTTT,CSVGTSQYF
medium-sized,NA,TRBJ1-2,TRBV9,TGTGCCAGCAGCGTAGATGACGGAGGCTATGGCTACACCTTC,CASSVDDGGYGYTF
NA,NA,TRBJ1-1,TRBV9,TGTGCCAGCAGCGTAGTGTCCAATTTGAACACTGAAGCTTTCTTT,CASSVVSNLNTEAFF
NA,TRBD1,TRBJ1-6,TRBV5-4,TGTGCCAGCAGCCCAACAGGGGGCGCATATTCACCCCTCCACTTT,CASSPTGGAYSPLHF
few,NA,TRBJ1-6,TRBV19,TGTGCCAGTAGTATGTTAGCTGGACAACTTAATTCACCCCTCCACTTT,CASSMLAGQLNSPLHF
NA,NA,TRBJ2-1,TRBV5-1,TGCGCCAGCAGCTTGGACAGGGCTGTCAATGAGCAGTTCTTC,CASSLDRAVNEQFF
NA,NA,TRBJ1-2,TRBV5-1,TGCGCCAGCAGCCGGGGTAGTAATAACTATGGCTACACCTTC,CASSRGSNNYGYTF
once,NA,TRBJ2-5,TRBV7-2,TGTGCCAGCAGCTTAGAACTAAGGAGGGGCGGAGAGACCCAGTACTTC,CASSLELRRGGETQYF
NA,TRBD1,TRBJ2-7,TRBV5-1,TGCGCCAGCAGCTTAGGAGAGGACAGGACAGACTACGAGCAGTACTTC,CASSLGEDRTDYEQYF
NA,NA,TRBJ2-3,TRBV6-5,TGTGCCAGCAGTTACCAAGGGGGTCGCACAGATACGCAGTATTTT,CASSYQGGRTDTQYF
NA,TRBD1,TRBJ2-3,TRBV5-4,TGTGCCAGCAGCTTGGCCGGGACAGGCACAGATACGCAGTATTTT,CASSLAGTGTDTQYF
NA,NA,TRBJ2-3,TRBV5-1,TGCGCCAGCAGCCTTGGGACTCCTGCCGTCGATACGCAGTATTTT,CASSLGTPAVDTQYF
NA,NA,TRBJ1-4,TRBV7-9,TGTGCCAGCAGCAGGGACGTTCGGGTCGGAAAACTGTTTTTT,CASSRDVRVGKLFF
NA,TRBD1,TRBJ1-5,TRBV12-5,TGTGCTAGTGGTTTGGGACAGGGGGGTAGCAATCAGCCCCAGCATTTT,CASGLGQGGSNQPQHF
NA,TRBD1,TRBJ1-4,TRBV19,TGTGCCAGTAGTACCCGGGACAGGGTATCAACTAATGAAAAACTGTTTTTT,CASSTRDRVSTNEKLFF
NA,NA,TRBJ1-2,TRBV6-6,TGTGCCAGCAGTTACGCACAAGCGAATGGCTACACCTTC,CASSYAQANGYTF
NA,NA,TRBJ2-3,TRBV6-2/TRBV6-3,TGTGCCAGCAGTACTTTCACAGATACGCAGTATTTT,CASSTFTDTQYF
NA,NA,TRBJ2-3,TRBV3-1/TRBV3-2,TGTGCCAGCAGCCAAGCTCGGGAAGGTACGCAGTATTTT,CASSQAREGTQYF
once,NA,TRBJ1-3,TRBV10-3,TGTGCCATCAGTGAGGCTCAAGCTCTTGGAAACACCATATATTTT,CAISEAQALGNTIYF
NA,TRBD2,TRBJ2-5,TRBV7-3,TGTGCCAGCAGCTTAGGCGTGGCGGGGGGCCAAGAGACCCAGTACTTC,CASSLGVAGGQETQYF
NA,TRBD1,TRBJ1-4,TRBV12-5,TGTGCTAGTGGTTTGGAACCGACAGGGGTGTTTTTT,CASGLEPTGVFF
NA,TRBD2,TRBJ2-5,TRBV6-5,TGTGCCAGCAGTTTGACTAGCGGGAGGGAGACCCAGTACTTC,CASSLTSGRETQYF
NA,TRBD1,TRBJ1-1,TRBV20-1,TGCAGTGCTAGTTTCATACAGGGGGAAAGCACTGAAGCTTTCTTT,CSASFIQGESTEAFF
NA,NA,TRBJ2-3,TRBV5-1,TGCGCCAGCAGCTTGGATGGGGGGACTAGCACAGATACGCAGTATTTT,CASSLDGGTSTDTQYF
NA,NA,TRBJ2-1,TRBV11-2,TGTGCCAGCATCCGCGGGTCCCTGAATGAGCAGTTCTTC,CASIRGSLNEQFF
NA,TRBD2,TRBJ2-1,TRBV5-1,TGCGCCAGCAGCCCTAGCGGGGGAATATACAATGAGCAGTTCTTC,CASSPSGGIYNEQFF
NA,TRBD1,TRBJ1-3,TRBV7-2,TGTGCCAGCAGCATCCGGACAGGGGGAAACACCATATATTTT,CASSIRTGGNTIYF
NA,NA,TRBJ1-5,TRBV14,TGTGCCAGCAGCCATGAGTACAATCAGCCCCAGCATTTT,CASSHEYNQPQHF
NA,TRBD1,TRBJ2-7,TRBV4-3,TGCGCCAGCAGCCTGGGACAGGGAATTGGGGCCTACGAGCAGTACTTC,CASSLGQGIGAYEQYF
NA,TRBD1,TRBJ1-1,TRBV6-4,TGTGCCAGCAGTGAGAGGGGCAGGGGGCCCACTGAAGCTTTCTTT,CASSERGRGPTEAFF
NA,TRBD1,TRBJ1-1,TRBV4-3,TGCGCCAGCAGCCAACAGACAGGGGGATACACTGAAGCTTTCTTT,CASSQQTGGYTEAFF
NA,NA,TRBJ1-3,TRBV7-2,TGTGCCAGCAGCACCGCCCTAGGATCTGGAAACACCATATATTTT,CASSTALGSGNTIYF
NA,NA,TRBJ1-3,TRBV28,TGTGCCAGCATTGGGCCAGTGGGAAACACCATATATTTT,CASIGPVGNTIYF
NA,NA,TRBJ1-1,TRBV6-5,TGTGCCAGCAGTTCCCCATCAGGAAGAGGGACTGAAGCTTTCTTT,CASSSPSGRGTEAFF
NA,NA,TRBJ1-6,TRBV5-5,TGTGCCAGCAGCTTGGAACAGGCGGCTGGTTCCTATAATTCACCCCTCCACTTT,CASSLEQAAGSYNSPLHF
few,NA,TRBJ1-3,TRBV7-2,TGTGCCAGCAGCATATATGGACAGTCGTCAAGCTCTGGAAACACCATATATTTT,CASSIYGQSSSSGNTIYF
NA,NA,TRBJ2-5,TRBV29-1,TGCAGCGTTGAATCCCTAGCCGAGACCCAGTACTTC,CSVESLAETQYF